These 15 T cell receptor beta chains were all obtained from the same sample, sequenced in a study of blood T cell repertoires in COVID-19. Clones were sequenced by immunoSEQ multiplex PCR, and TCRdb holds only the in-frame ones, with some missing. This table holds 92,000 or so clones, roughly 78% found once. The sequencing sample was made of peripheral blood. These receptors were obtained from an elderly woman with acute or convalescent COVID-19.

This clone was seen once. This chain joins TRBV7-8 and TRBJ2-3; a weak D match, TRBD2 (6 bases). The length of the CDR3 is 16 residues. Per germline, CDR1 SGHVS and CDR2 FQNEAQ. Deletions cut 4 bases from V and 6 bases from J, with 20 bases between. The CDR3 DNA is TGTGCCAGCAGCTCGAGCGTGGCGGGGTCACGGGATACGCAGTATTTT. Translation gives CASSSSVAGSRDTQYF.

The CDR3 DNA reads as TGTGCCTGCAGATTATATTCGAACTATGGCTACACCTTC. Amino acids: CACRLYSNYGYTF. The chain has TRBV30 and TRBJ1-2; D gene unclear. In germline, CDR1 is GTSNPN, CDR2 SVGIG (reference sequence). The ends were cut back, 6 bases at V and 2 bases at J, with 13 bases in the middle. This CDR3 has 13 residues.

The chain links TRBV7-8 to TRBJ1-3; D is uncertain. V lost 0 bases to trimming and J lost 0 bases, with 9 bases between them. Germline assignment: CDR1 SGHVS and CDR2 FQNEAQ. The CDR3 is 16 residues long. The CDR3 protein is CASSLAYSGSGNTIYF. The CDR3 DNA reads as TGTGCCAGCAGCTTAGCATATTCAGGCTCTGGAAACACCATATATTTT.

A single count supports this clone. The genes are TRBV7-3 and TRBJ1-2, with no clear D. This CDR3 contains 13 residues. Germline V gene data show CDR1 as SGHTA and CDR2 as FQGTGA. Trimming removed 0 bases from V and 4 bases from J, with 6 bases in between. CDR3 nucleotides: TGTGCCAGCAGCTTAACGGCGGGCTATGGCTACACCTTC. It encodes CASSLTAGYGYTF.

The chain combines TRBV5-8 with TRBJ2-1; 7 nucleotides match TRBD1. Trimming at V came to 2 bases and at J to 4 bases, leaving 3 bases not matched to a gene. Germline loops: CDR1 SGHTS, CDR2 YDEGEE. CDR3 size: 14 residues. This chain's CDR3 is CASSLQGQYNEQFF. The CDR3, as DNA: TGTGCCAGCAGCTTACAGGGGCAGTACAATGAGCAGTTCTTC.

The V call is TRBV6-5, the J call TRBJ1-2; 7 bases align to TRBD1. Germline CDR1 and CDR2: MNHEY and SVGAGI. The CDR3 is made up of 12 amino acids. Trimming at V came to 6 bases and at J to 8 bases, leaving 6 bases not matched to a gene. CDR3 in amino acids: CASRTGVRGYTF. The CDR3 DNA is TGTGCCAGCAGAACAGGGGTAAGAGGCTACACCTTC.

The chain couples TRBV2 to TRBJ2-5; D gene ambiguous. CDR3 length: 13 residues. V was clipped by 0 bases and J by 5 bases, with 7 bases between them. Germline assignment: CDR1 SNHLY and CDR2 FYNNEI. The CDR3 spells CASSEAWRETQYF. In DNA form, the CDR3 reads TGTGCCAGCAGTGAAGCGTGGCGGGAGACCCAGTACTTC. Drawing the rest from reference TRBV2 and TRBJ2-5, the complete variable domain is EPEVTQTPSHQVTQMGQEVILRCVPISNHLYFYWYRQILGQKVEFLVSFYNNEISEKSEIFDDQFSVERPDGSNFTLKIRSTKLEDSAMYFCASSEAWRETQYFGPGTRLLVL.

V usage is TRBV5-4 and J usage is TRBJ1-4, with D possibly being TRBD1 (5 bases). Germline-derived CDR1 and CDR2 are SGHNT and YYREEE (reference sequence). Trimming took 7 bases from V and 7 from J, leaving 17 bases between them. The CDR3 totals 14 residues. The CDR3, as DNA: TGTGCCAGCGAACGGACATACGAAGGTGAAAAACTGTTTTTT. It codes for CASERTYEGEKLFF.

This clone was observed a single time. CDR3 bases: TGTGCCAGCAGCCAGGGGGCAGTGATCACTGAAGCTTTCTTT. It is translated as CASSQGAVITEAFF. This sequence joins TRBV5-5 and TRBJ1-1; 8 bases fit TRBD1. Germline CDR1 is SGHKS and CDR2 is YYEKEE (reference sequence). Trimming at V came to 4 bases and at J to 4 bases, leaving 6 bases not matched to a gene. This CDR3 is 14 amino acids long. Variable domain in full (rest from reference TRBV5-5 and TRBJ1-1): DAGVTQSPTHLIKTRGQQVTLRCSPISGHKSVSWYQQVLGQGPQFIFQYYEKEERGRGNFPDRFSARQFPNYSSELNVNALLLGDSALYLCASSQGAVITEAFFGQGTRLTVV.

The rearrangement uses TRBV6-4 and TRBJ2-3; 8 bases agree with TRBD1. The CDR3 runs 18 residues. V lost 8 bases to trimming and J lost 3 bases; unmatched junction nucleotides: 19. Germline CDR1 reads MRHNA; CDR2 reads SNTAGT. The DNA for the CDR3 is TGTGCCAGCCTTATATTAGACAGGGGCCCTAGAAAAACAGATACGCAGTATTTT. It specifies CASLILDRGPRKTDTQYF.

This rearrangement joins TRBV5-6 to TRBJ1-1, with 10 bases fitting TRBD1. J gave up 11 bases and V 3 bases, and 10 bases lay outside the gene matches. This CDR3 is built from 14 residues. Germline CDR1 and CDR2: SGHDT and YYEEEE. Written as DNA, the CDR3 is TGTGCCAGCAGCTCTAGGACAGGGGGACGCGATGCTTTCTTT. Translation: CASSSRTGGRDAFF.

The V call is TRBV3-1 (or the pseudogene TRBV3-2), the J call TRBJ2-1; 9 bases align to TRBD2. The V and J ends lost 1 base and 10 bases, in that order; junction bases with no gene match: 11. This CDR3 has 16 amino acids. CDR1 is LGHDT and CDR2 is YNNKEL in the germline V gene (reference sequence). The CDR3 is CASSQVGGGGAREQFF. The CDR3 nucleotides are TGTGCCAGCAGCCAAGTGGGCGGCGGGGGGGCGAGAGAGCAGTTCTTC.

J is TRBJ2-3 and V is TRBV5-4, with a weak D call TRBD1 (6 bases). Germline V lookup: CDR1 SGHNT, CDR2 YYREEE (reference sequence). V lost 4 bases, J lost 2 bases, and 14 bases lay in between. The CDR3 spans 15 residues. CDR3 coding DNA: TGTGCCAGCAGCGCAACACAGGGTTACACAGATACGCAGTATTTT. As protein: CASSATQGYTDTQYF.

This sequence joins TRBV7-3 and TRBJ1-3; no definite D call. Trimming removed 2 bases at V and 0 bases at J, with 8 bases between. This CDR3 is 15 amino acids long. Germline assignment: CDR1 SGHTA and CDR2 FQGTGA. The CDR3 loop reads CASSLSGISGNTIYF. The CDR3 nucleotides read TGTGCCAGCAGCTTATCCGGGATCTCTGGAAACACCATATATTTT.

The V call is TRBV6-2 or TRBV6-3, the J call TRBJ2-7; D is possibly TRBD2 (6 bases). Trimming removed 2 bases from V and 0 bases from J, with 14 bases in between. The CDR3 spans 16 residues. The V gene's germline CDR1 is MNHEY and CDR2 SVGEGT. Written as DNA, the CDR3 is TGTGCCAGCAGTTACAGTGGGACTCATCTCTCCTACGAGCAGTACTTC. It is translated as CASSYSGTHLSYEQYF.